The text below deals with one T cell receptor (beta chain). Its antigen remains unidentified. These data belong to a study of PD-1 blockade in classical Hodgkin lymphoma. From germline, CDR1 is PRHDT and CDR2 FYEKMQ (reference sequence). Between the trimmed V and J ends, which lost 0 bases and 0 bases, there was a span of 6 bases. The CDR3 contains 15 residues. Generated by immunoSEQ multiplex PCR, the TCRdb table keeps only in-frame clones and is missing some. The sample carries about 23,000 clones, around 80% recorded once. Autologous stem cell transplantation was followed by relapse in every patient, and brentuximab vedotin exposure varied. Study results and limitations: Repertoire differences lack defined causes, possibly disease activity or prior therapy. Patients who responded completely had about the same baseline diversity as newly diagnosed patients. When set against healthy donors, newly diagnosed patients were reported to show lower baseline TCR diversity.

The V and J genes are TRBV13 and TRBJ1-3, with D hard to call. The sequence derives from a human donor with classical Hodgkin lymphoma. The starting material was peripheral blood mononuclear cells (PBMCs), obtained before the second cycle of nivolumab. This CDR3 reads CASSLGPGSGNTIYF. Here the CDR3 DNA reads TGTGCCAGCAGCTTAGGACCAGGCTCTGGAAACACCATATATTTT.